This TCR beta chain appears in the sequencing data of a study of vaccination effects on CD4 cells after COVID-19. Before sequencing, viral peptide pools were used by the ViraFEST assay to expand antigen-specific CD4+ T cells. Upon completion of roughly ten days in culture, CD4+ T cells were isolated. Of the BNT162b2 and mRNA-1273 vaccines, participants received two doses of one or the other. Turning to this clone: Its cognate antigen is unknown.

The table came from immunoSEQ multiplex PCR; TCRdb's copy has only in-frame clones and leaves some out. The sample shows roughly 41,000 clones, 65% to 75% of them seen only once. Sequencing used CD4+ T cells from PBMCs cultured with HCoV-OC43 spike peptides, obtained after COVID-19 vaccination. Subset here: HCoV-OC43 spike overlapping peptide pool stimulation. The origin of this receptor is a human donor who received a COVID-19 vaccine.

Here the CDR3 DNA reads TGTGCCAGTAGTCTCCCGACTAGCGGGGTTAGAGATACGCAGTATTTT. Protein sequence: CASSLPTSGVRDTQYF. V and J are TRBV19 and TRBJ2-3; TRBD2 aligns across 11 bases. CDR3 length: 16 residues. The V and J ends lost 5 bases and 5 bases, in that order; junction bases with no gene match: 9. Germline V gene sequence: CDR1 LNHDA, CDR2 SQIVND (reference sequence).